This TCR beta chain was found in a study of blood T cell repertoires in COVID-19. The wider study: COVID-19 samples collected from the United States, Italy and Spain covered acute and convalescent phases. T cells, B-cell-depleted T cells, or PBMCs provided the cDNA or gDNA that served as material.

This clone occurred once. The length of the CDR3 is 15 residues. Germline assignment: CDR1 SGHDN and CDR2 FVKESK. V trimming: 4 bases; J trimming: 4 bases; junction bases outside the gene matches: 8. As processed by the authors: Using reference gene primer amplification, nucleated cell counts were estimated. The table came from immunoSEQ multiplex PCR; TCRdb's copy has only in-frame clones and leaves some out. V and J calls and clone size are copied from that table; D and trimming were computed from the DNA. Among roughly 68,000 clones listed, approximately 80% were seen once. This sequence originates from an elderly man with active COVID-19. The rearrangement uses TRBV14 and TRBJ2-5, with 8 bases identical to TRBD1. Material for sequencing was peripheral blood. CDR3 coding DNA: TGTGCCAGCAGCCGAGGGACAGGTATATTAGAGACCCAGTACTTC. Translation gives CASSRGTGILETQYF. The whole variable domain, remainder taken from reference TRBV14 and TRBJ2-5, is EAGVTQFPSHSVIEKGQTVTLRCDPISGHDNLYWYRRVMGKEIKFLLHFVKESKQDESGMPNNRFLAERTGGTYSTLKVQPAELEDSGVYFCASSRGTGILETQYFGPGTRLLVL.